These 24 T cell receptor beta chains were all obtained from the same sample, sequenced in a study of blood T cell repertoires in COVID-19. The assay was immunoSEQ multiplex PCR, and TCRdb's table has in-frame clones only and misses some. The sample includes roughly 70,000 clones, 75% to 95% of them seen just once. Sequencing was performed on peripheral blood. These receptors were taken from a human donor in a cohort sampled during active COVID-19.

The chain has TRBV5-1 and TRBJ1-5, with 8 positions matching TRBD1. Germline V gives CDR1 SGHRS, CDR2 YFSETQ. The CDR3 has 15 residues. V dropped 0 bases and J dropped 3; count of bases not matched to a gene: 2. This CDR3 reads CASSLGQGPNQPQHF. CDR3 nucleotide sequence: TGCGCCAGCAGCTTGGGACAGGGGCCCAATCAGCCCCAGCATTTT.

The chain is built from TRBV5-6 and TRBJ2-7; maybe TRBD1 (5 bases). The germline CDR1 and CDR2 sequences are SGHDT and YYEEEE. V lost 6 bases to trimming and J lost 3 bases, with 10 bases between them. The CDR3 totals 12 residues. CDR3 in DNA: TGTGCCAGCACACGACAGAGCTACGAGCAGTACTTC. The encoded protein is CASTRQSYEQYF.

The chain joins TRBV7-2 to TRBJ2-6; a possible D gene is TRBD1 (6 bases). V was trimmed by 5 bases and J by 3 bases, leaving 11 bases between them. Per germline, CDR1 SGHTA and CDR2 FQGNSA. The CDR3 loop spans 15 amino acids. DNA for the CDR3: TGTGCCAGCAGCCAACAGGGCTTTGGGGCCAACGTCCTGACTTTC. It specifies CASSQQGFGANVLTF.

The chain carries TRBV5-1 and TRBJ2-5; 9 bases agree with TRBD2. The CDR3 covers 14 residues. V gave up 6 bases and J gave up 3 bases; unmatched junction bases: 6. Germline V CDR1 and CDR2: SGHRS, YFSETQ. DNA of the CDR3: TGCGCCAGCAATTTAGCGGGGGCGAAAGAGACCCAGTACTTC. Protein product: CASNLAGAKETQYF.

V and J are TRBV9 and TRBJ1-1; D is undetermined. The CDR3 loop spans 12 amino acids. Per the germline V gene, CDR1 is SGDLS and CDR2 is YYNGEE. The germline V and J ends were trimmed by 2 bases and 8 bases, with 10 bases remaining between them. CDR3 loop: CASSVNAEEAFF. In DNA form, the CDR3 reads TGTGCCAGCAGCGTTAATGCCGAGGAAGCTTTCTTT.

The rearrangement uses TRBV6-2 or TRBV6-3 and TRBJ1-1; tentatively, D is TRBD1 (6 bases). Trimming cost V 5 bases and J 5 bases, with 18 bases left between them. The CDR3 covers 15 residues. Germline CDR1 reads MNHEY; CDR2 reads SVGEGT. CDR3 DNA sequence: TGTGCCAGCAGTGGACCAGGGGCCCCTTGGACTGAAGCTTTCTTT. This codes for CASSGPGAPWTEAFF.

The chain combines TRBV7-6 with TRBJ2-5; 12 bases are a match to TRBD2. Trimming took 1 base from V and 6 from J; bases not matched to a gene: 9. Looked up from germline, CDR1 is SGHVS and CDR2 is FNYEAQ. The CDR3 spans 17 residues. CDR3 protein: CASSLELAGGPRKTQYF. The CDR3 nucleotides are TGTGCCAGCAGCTTAGAACTAGCGGGGGGACCAAGAAAGACCCAGTACTTC.

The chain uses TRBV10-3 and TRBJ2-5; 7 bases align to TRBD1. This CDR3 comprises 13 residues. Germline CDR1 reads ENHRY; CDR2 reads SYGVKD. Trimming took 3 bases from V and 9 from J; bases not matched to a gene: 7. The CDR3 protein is CAISDGTEGAQYF. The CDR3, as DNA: TGTGCCATCAGTGATGGGACAGAGGGGGCCCAGTACTTC.

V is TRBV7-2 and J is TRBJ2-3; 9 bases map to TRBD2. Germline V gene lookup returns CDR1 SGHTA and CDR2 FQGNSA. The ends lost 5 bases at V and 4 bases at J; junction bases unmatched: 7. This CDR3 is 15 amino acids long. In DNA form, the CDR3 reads TGTGCCAGCAGCAGTAGCGGGGGCCGGTCAGATACGCAGTATTTT. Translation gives CASSSSGGRSDTQYF.

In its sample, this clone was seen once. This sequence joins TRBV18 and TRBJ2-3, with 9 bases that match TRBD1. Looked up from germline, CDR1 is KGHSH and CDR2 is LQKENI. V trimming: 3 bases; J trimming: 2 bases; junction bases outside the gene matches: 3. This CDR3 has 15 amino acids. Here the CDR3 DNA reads TGTGCCAGCTCACCGGGACAGGGAAACACAGATACGCAGTATTTT. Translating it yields CASSPGQGNTDTQYF.

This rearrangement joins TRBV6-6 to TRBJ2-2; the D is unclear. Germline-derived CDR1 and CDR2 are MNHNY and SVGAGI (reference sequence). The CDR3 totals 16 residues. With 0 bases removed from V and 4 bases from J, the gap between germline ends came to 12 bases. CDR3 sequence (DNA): TGTGCCAGCAGTTACTCGAATGGGCCATTCACCGGGGAGCTGTTTTTT. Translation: CASSYSNGPFTGELFF.

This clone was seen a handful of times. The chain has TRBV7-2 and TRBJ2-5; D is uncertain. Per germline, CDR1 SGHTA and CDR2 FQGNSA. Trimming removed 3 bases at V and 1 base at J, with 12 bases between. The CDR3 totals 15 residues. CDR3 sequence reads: CASSLRGPTQETQYF. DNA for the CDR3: TGTGCCAGCAGCTTGCGAGGCCCGACCCAAGAGACCCAGTACTTC. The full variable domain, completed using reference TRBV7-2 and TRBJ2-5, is GAGVSQSPSNKVTEKGKDVELRCDPISGHTALYWYRQSLGQGLEFLIYFQGNSAPDKSGLPSDRFSAERTGGSVSTLTIQRTQQEDSAVYLCASSLRGPTQETQYFGPGTRLLVL.

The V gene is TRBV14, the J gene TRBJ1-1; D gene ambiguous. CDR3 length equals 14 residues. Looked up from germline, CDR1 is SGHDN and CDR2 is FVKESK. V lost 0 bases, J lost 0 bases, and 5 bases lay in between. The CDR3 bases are TGTGCCAGCAGCCAAGATCTAATGAACACTGAAGCTTTCTTT. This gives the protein CASSQDLMNTEAFF. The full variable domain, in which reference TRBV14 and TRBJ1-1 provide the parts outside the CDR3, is EAGVTQFPSHSVIEKGQTVTLRCDPISGHDNLYWYRRVMGKEIKFLLHFVKESKQDESGMPNNRFLAERTGGTYSTLKVQPAELEDSGVYFCASSQDLMNTEAFFGQGTRLTVV.

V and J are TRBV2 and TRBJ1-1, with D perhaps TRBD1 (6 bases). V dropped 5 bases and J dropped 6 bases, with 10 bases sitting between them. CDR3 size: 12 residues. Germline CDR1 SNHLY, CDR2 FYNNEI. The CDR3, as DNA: TGTGCCAGCAGTACAGGGCTGCCTGAAGCTTTCTTT. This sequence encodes CASSTGLPEAFF.

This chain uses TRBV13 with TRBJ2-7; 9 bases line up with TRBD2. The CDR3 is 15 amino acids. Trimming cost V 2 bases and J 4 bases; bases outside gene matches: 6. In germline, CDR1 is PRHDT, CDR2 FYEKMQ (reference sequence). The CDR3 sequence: CASSLWLAGTYEQYF. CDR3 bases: TGTGCCAGCAGCTTATGGCTAGCGGGGACTTACGAGCAGTACTTC.

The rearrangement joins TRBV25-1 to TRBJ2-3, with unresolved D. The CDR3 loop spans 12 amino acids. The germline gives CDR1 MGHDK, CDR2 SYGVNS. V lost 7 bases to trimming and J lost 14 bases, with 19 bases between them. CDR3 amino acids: CASTSSGTPWYF. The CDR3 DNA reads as TGTGCCAGCACCTCGTCAGGTACACCATGGTATTTT.

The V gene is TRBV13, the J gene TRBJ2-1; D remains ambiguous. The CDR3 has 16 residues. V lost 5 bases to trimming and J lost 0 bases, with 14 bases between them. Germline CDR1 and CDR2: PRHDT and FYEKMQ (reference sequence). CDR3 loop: CASSPSDTRSYNEQFF. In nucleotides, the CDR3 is TGTGCCAGCAGCCCATCAGATACCCGCTCCTACAATGAGCAGTTCTTC.

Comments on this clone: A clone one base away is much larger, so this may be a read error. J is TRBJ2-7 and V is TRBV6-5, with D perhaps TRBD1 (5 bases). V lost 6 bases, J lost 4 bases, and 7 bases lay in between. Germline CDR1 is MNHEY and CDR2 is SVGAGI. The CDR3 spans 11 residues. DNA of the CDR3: TGTGCCAGCAGCAGACAGTACGAGCAGTACTTC. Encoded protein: CASSRQYEQYF.

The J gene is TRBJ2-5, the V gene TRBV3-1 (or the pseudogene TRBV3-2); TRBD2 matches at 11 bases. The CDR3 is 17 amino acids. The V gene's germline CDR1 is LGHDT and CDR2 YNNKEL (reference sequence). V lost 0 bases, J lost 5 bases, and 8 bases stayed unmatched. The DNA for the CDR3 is TGTGCCAGCAGCCAAGAGGCTAGCGGGGGGCGAGGGGAGACCCAGTACTTC. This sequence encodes CASSQEASGGRGETQYF.

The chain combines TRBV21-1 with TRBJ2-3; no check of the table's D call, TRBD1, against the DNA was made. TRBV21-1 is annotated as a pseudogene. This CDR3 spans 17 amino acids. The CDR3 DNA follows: TGTGCCAGCAGCGATCAGACAGGGTTAGACCGCACAGATACGCAGTATTTT. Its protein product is CASSDQTGLDRTDTQYF.

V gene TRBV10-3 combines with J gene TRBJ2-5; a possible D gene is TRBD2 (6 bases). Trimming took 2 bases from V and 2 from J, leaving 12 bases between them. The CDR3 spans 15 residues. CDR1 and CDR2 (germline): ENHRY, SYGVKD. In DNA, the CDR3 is TGTGCCATCAGTGAGCTTGCGGGGAGGCAAGAGACCCAGTACTTC. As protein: CAISELAGRQETQYF.

The CDR3 region is CASSSAFGQTFGNTIYF. Here the CDR3 DNA reads TGTGCCAGCAGCTCCGCCTTCGGACAGACGTTCGGAAACACCATATATTTT. This rearrangement joins TRBV7-6 to TRBJ1-3, with TRBD1 as a possible D gene (6 bases). Germline V gene lookup returns CDR1 SGHVS and CDR2 FNYEAQ. The CDR3 length is 17 residues. Between the trimmed V and J ends, which lost 4 bases and 4 bases, there was a span of 20 bases.

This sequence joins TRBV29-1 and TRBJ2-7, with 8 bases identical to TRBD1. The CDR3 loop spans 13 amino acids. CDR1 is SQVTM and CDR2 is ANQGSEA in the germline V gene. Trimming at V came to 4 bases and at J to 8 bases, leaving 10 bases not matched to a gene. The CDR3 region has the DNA TGCAGCGTTGTATGGCTACAGGGGGGCCAGCAGTACTTC. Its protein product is CSVVWLQGGQQYF.

CDR3 coding DNA: TGTGCCAGTAGTATAAACAGGGAAACCTCACCCCTCCACTTT. It translates to CASSINRETSPLHF. V is TRBV19 and J is TRBJ1-6; TRBD1 is a possible D gene (6 bases). CDR3 size: 14 residues. From germline, CDR1 is LNHDA and CDR2 SQIVND (reference sequence). V shed 2 bases and J shed 10 bases, with 12 bases lying between them.